This T cell receptor (beta chain) came from a study of T cells in Graves' hyperthyroidism and ophthalmopathy. This clonotype has a count of ten or more. RNA transcripts gave rise to amplified TCR beta CDR3 regions. TCR CDR3 underwent first-round RT-PCR with the HTBI primer set. MiXCR was run by TCRdb on the multiplex PCR reads, yielding one entry per CDR3 protein. The sample contains around 500,000 distinct CDR3 sequences, approximately 16% of which appear only once. What was sequenced was blood. The receptor was isolated from a woman aged 30 to 39 with Graves' ophthalmopathy.

CDR3 sequence: CASSYNGMNTEAFF. The CDR3, as DNA: TGTGCCAGCAGTTACAACGGCATGAACACTGAAGCTTTCTTT. The V gene is TRBV6-6, the J gene TRBJ1-1; no definite D call. V gave up 2 bases and J gave up 0 bases, with 7 bases separating them. This CDR3 is 14 amino acids long. CDR1 and CDR2 from the germline V gene are MNHNY and SVGAGI (reference sequence).